This T cell receptor beta chain is from a study of T cells in Graves' hyperthyroidism and ophthalmopathy. From RNA transcripts, TCR beta CDR3 regions were amplified. HTBI primers were employed in a first-round RT-PCR of the TCR CDR3. Each CDR3 protein is one row after TCRdb ran MiXCR on the multiplex PCR reads. The data contain some 490,000 distinct CDR3 sequences, roughly 23% of them seen just once; the ten biggest clones take up about 53%. In regard to this clonotype: Its antigen is unidentified.

The CDR3 has 14 residues. CDR1 and CDR2 (germline): SEHNR, FQNEAQ (reference sequence). V dropped 5 bases and J dropped 4 bases, with 14 bases sitting between them. Study results and limitations: Most thyroid-expanded clonotypes above 0.001 were also found in blood.

Input material: blood. The chain uses TRBV7-9 and TRBJ2-5; D not certain. The sequence came from a woman in her sixties or seventies with Graves' ophthalmopathy. CDR3 loop: CASSLGVVPETQYF. The CDR3 DNA sequence: TGTGCCAGCAGCCTAGGAGTAGTCCCAGAGACCCAGTACTTC.